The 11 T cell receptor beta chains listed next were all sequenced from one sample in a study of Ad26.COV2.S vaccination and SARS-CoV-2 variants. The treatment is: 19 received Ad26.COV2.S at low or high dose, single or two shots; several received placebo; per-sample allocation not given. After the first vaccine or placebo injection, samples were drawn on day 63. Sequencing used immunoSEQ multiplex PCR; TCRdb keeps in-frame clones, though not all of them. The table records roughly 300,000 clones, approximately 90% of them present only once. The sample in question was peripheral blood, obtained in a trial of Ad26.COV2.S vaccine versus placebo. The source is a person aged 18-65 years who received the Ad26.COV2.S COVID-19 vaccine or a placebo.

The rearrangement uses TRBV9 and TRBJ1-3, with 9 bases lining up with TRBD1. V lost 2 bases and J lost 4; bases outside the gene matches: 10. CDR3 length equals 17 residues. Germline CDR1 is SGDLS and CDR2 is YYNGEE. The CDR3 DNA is TGTGCCAGCAGCGTTGGGACAGGGTTATTTTCGGGAAACACCATATATTTT. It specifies CASSVGTGLFSGNTIYF.

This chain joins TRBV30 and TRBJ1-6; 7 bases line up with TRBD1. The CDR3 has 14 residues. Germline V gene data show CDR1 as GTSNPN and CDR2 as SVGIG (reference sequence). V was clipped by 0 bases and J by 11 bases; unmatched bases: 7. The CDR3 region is CAWSVEVRGAPLHF. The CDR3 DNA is TGTGCCTGGAGTGTAGAGGTCAGGGGGGCACCCCTCCACTTT.

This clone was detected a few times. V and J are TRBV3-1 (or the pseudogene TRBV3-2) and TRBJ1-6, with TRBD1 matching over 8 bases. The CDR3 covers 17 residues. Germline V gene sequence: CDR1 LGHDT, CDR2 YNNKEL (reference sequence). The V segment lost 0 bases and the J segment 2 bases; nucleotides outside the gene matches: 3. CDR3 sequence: CASSQDKDRAYNSPLHF. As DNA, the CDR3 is TGTGCCAGCAGCCAAGATAAGGACAGGGCCTATAATTCACCCCTCCACTTT.

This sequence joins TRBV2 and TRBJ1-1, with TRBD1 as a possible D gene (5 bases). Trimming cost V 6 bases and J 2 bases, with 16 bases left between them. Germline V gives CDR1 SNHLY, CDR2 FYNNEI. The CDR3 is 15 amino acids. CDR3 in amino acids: CASSGGGTVNTEAFF. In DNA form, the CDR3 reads TGTGCCAGCAGCGGAGGTGGGACGGTAAACACTGAAGCTTTCTTT.

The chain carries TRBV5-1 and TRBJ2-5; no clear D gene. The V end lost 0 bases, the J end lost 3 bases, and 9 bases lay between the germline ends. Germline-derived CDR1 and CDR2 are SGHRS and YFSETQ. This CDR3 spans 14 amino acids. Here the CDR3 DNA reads TGCGCCAGCAGCTTGGTAGGTAGGGAAGAGACCCAGTACTTC. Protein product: CASSLVGREETQYF.

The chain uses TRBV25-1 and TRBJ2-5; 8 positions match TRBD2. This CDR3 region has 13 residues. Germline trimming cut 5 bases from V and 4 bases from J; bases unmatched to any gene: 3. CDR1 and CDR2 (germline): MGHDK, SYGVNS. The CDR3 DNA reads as TGTGCCAGCAGTTGGGCGGGGGGAGAGACCCAGTACTTC. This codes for CASSWAGGETQYF.

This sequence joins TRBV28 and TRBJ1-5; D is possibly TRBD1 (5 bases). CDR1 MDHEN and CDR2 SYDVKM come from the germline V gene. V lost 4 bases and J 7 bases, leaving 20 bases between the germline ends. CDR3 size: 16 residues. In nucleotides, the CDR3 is TGTGCCAGCAGTTCCTCCGGGCGGGGCGCCGGCCAGCCCCAGCATTTT. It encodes CASSSSGRGAGQPQHF.

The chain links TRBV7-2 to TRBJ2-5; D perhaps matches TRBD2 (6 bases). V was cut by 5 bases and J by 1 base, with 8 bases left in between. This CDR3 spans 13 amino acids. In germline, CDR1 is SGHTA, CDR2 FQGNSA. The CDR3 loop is CASSQRVQETQYF. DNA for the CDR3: TGTGCCAGCAGCCAGCGGGTCCAAGAGACCCAGTACTTC.

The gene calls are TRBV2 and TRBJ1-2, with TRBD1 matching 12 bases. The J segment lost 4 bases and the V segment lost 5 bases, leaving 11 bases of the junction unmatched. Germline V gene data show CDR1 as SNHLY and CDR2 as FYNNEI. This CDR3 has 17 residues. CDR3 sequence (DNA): TGTGCCAGCAGTTTTATAGGGACAGGGGGCAGCGGCTATGGCTACACCTTC. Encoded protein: CASSFIGTGGSGYGYTF.

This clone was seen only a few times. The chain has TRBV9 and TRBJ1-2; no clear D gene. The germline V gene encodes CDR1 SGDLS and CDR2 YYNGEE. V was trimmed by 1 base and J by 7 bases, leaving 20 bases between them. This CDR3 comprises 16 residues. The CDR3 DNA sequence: TGTGCCAGCAGCGTAATTTTCCGAGTGGGGTTTGCTGGCTACACCTTC. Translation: CASSVIFRVGFAGYTF.

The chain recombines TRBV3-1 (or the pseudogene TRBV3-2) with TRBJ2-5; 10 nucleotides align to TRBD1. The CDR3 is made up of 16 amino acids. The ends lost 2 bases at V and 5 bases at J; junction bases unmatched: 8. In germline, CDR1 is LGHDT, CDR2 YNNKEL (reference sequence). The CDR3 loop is CASSQTSTGGRETQYF. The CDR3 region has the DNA TGTGCCAGCAGCCAAACCTCGACAGGGGGCAGGGAGACCCAGTACTTC.